One and the same sample provided the 16 T cell receptor beta chains below, sequenced in a study of cytomegalovirus exposure and HLA in healthy donors. This PCR relied on a set of 60 Vbeta primers and 13 Jbeta primers. The method was immunoSEQ multiplex PCR; TCRdb's version includes in-frame clones alone and lacks a portion of them. The top ten clones hold roughly 2.3% of a sample with about 280,000 clones, roughly 90% of them seen once. Specimen: PBMCs. The receptors stem from a woman in her late teens or twenties in good health and CMV-seronegative.

The chain recombines TRBV5-1 with TRBJ2-7; 8 bases are shared with TRBD2. Losses at the gene ends were 0 bases for V and 0 bases for J; bases not matched to a gene: 5. The CDR3 has 16 amino acids. CDR1 and CDR2 (germline): SGHRS, YFSETQ. The CDR3 protein is CASSLGGGGPSYEQYF. CDR3 coding DNA: TGCGCCAGCAGCTTGGGTGGCGGGGGGCCCTCCTACGAGCAGTACTTC. The complete variable domain, with remaining parts taken from reference TRBV5-1 and TRBJ2-7, reads KAGVTQTPRYLIKTRGQQVTLSCSPISGHRSVSWYQQTPGQGLQFLFEYFSETQRNKGNFPGRFSGRQFSNSRSEMNVSTLELGDSALYLCASSLGGGGPSYEQYFGPGTRLTVT.

The V call is TRBV19, the J call TRBJ2-2; D possibly corresponds to TRBD1 (5 bases). The CDR3 runs to 15 residues. From germline, CDR1 is LNHDA and CDR2 SQIVND (reference sequence). Trimming left V 3 bases short and J 7 bases short, with 15 bases between. The CDR3 DNA sequence: TGTGCCAGTAGTATGTTGGCAGGGTGGGGCGGGGAGCTGTTTTTT. This sequence encodes CASSMLAGWGGELFF.

The rearrangement uses TRBV29-1 and TRBJ2-2, with TRBD2 matching 7 bases. The CDR3 has 16 residues. Germline-derived CDR1 and CDR2 are SQVTM and ANQGSEA. With V trimmed by 1 base and J by 1 base, 6 bases remained unmatched. The chain's CDR3 is CSVEVFGGGNTGELFF. CDR3 nucleotide sequence: TGCAGCGTTGAAGTGTTCGGCGGGGGGAACACCGGGGAGCTGTTTTTT.

The chain combines TRBV12-5 with TRBJ2-5, with 10 bases that match TRBD1. The J call may be faulty, since TRBJ2-7 better matches the DNA end. Germline CDR1 reads LGHNT; CDR2 reads FRNRAP. This CDR3 has 14 amino acids. CDR3 nucleotide sequence: TGTGCTAGTGGTTCGGACAGGGGGAATTACGAGCAGTACTTC. It encodes CASGSDRGNYEQYF.

The J gene is TRBJ1-2, the V gene TRBV18; the match to TRBD1 covers 7 bases. The CDR3 loop spans 13 amino acids. The V gene's germline CDR1 is KGHSH and CDR2 LQKENI. V lost 5 bases, J lost 4 bases, and 4 bases stayed unmatched. This chain's CDR3 is CASSGPGGYGYTF. The CDR3, as DNA: TGTGCCAGCTCAGGGCCAGGGGGCTATGGCTACACCTTC. The entire variable domain, with the rest obtained from reference TRBV18 and TRBJ1-2, is as follows: NAGVMQNPRHLVRRRGQEARLRCSPMKGHSHVYWYRQLPEEGLKFMVYLQKENIIDESGMPKERFSAEFPKEGPSILRIQQVVRGDSAAYFCASSGPGGYGYTFGSGTRLTVV.

A word on this clone: A read error may account for a junction end that differs from germline. The chain couples TRBV7-9 to TRBJ2-7; D unclear. The CDR3 sequence is 14 residues long. Germline V CDR1 and CDR2: SEHNR, FQNEAQ (reference sequence). Here the CDR3 reads CSSSLDTLTYEQYF. The CDR3 DNA reads TGTTCCAGCAGCTTAGATACACTAACCTACGAGCAGTACTTC.

This clone appeared once. CDR3 in amino acids: CAISDGRMNTEAFF. CDR3 DNA sequence: TGTGCCATCAGTGATGGCAGGATGAACACTGAAGCTTTCTTT. V and J are TRBV10-3 and TRBJ1-1; no firm D call. Germline V CDR1 and CDR2: ENHRY, SYGVKD. Trimming pared 3 bases from V and 0 bases from J, leaving 8 bases between. The CDR3 spans 14 residues.

V gene TRBV10-2 combines with J gene TRBJ2-7; 7 bases fit TRBD1. CDR3 size: 12 residues. Germline-derived CDR1 and CDR2 are WSHSY and SAAADI. V lost 10 bases to trimming and J lost 0 bases; unmatched junction nucleotides: 3. CDR3 sequence reads: CATTGDSYEQYF. The CDR3 DNA sequence: TGCGCCACCACAGGGGACTCCTACGAGCAGTACTTC.

This clone occurred a few times. The V call is TRBV4-1, the J call TRBJ1-1; no firm D call. Trimming shortened V by 4 bases and J by 1 base, and 13 bases separated the two germline ends. There are 15 residues in the CDR3. Germline CDR1 is MGHRA and CDR2 is YSYEKL. CDR3 DNA sequence: TGCGCCAGCAGCCGCCCCGGTCGATGGAACACTGAAGCTTTCTTT. This sequence encodes CASSRPGRWNTEAFF.

This chain connects TRBV30 to TRBJ1-5; 11 nucleotides match TRBD1. Unmatched junction bases numbered 6, after V lost 3 bases and J lost 8 bases. The length of the CDR3 is 14 residues. From germline, CDR1 is GTSNPN and CDR2 SVGIG (reference sequence). The DNA of the CDR3 is TGTGCCTGGAGCAGGACAGGGGGCGAGGAGCCCCAGCATTTT. Its protein is CAWSRTGGEEPQHF.

The CDR3 DNA follows: TGCGCCAGCAGTGATCGAGGACAGGGTGGCTACGAGCAGTACTTC. Translated, it gives CASSDRGQGGYEQYF. The V gene is TRBV10-2, the J gene TRBJ2-5, with TRBD1 matching 8 bases. The DNA end is more similar to TRBJ2-7, so the J call may be wrong. Germline loops: CDR1 WSHSY, CDR2 SAAADI. The CDR3 sequence is 15 residues long.

In regard to this clone: One junction end does not reproduce the germline sequence, and a read error may be involved. The chain carries TRBV7-7 and TRBJ2-5, with 10 positions matching TRBD2. Germline V gene data show CDR1 as SSHAT and CDR2 as FNYEAQ (reference sequence). The CDR3 consists of 15 residues. The DNA of the CDR3 is TGTGCTAGCAGCTCCTTACTAGCGGGGTTGGAGACCCAGTACTTC. Translated: CASSSLLAGLETQYF.

The rearrangement joins TRBV10-3 to TRBJ1-1; maybe TRBD1 (5 bases). Trimming took 6 bases from V and 1 from J, leaving 12 bases between them. The CDR3 is made up of 14 amino acids. Germline lookup yields CDR1 ENHRY and CDR2 SYGVKD. CDR3 sequence: CAIRQGIGNTEAFF. The CDR3 DNA follows: TGTGCCATCAGGCAGGGTATCGGGAACACTGAAGCTTTCTTT.

The chain carries TRBV6-1 and TRBJ2-5; 11 bases agree with TRBD2. Germline-derived CDR1 and CDR2 are MNHNS and SASEGT. V lost 3 bases, J lost 7 bases, and 7 bases stayed unmatched. The CDR3 covers 15 residues. CDR3 residues: CASSELAGGLGTQYF. CDR3 nucleotide sequence: TGTGCCAGCAGTGAGCTAGCGGGGGGTCTCGGGACCCAGTACTTC.

The rearrangement uses TRBV6-6 and TRBJ2-5; D perhaps matches TRBD1 (5 bases). CDR3 length: 16 amino acids. Trimming removed 7 bases at V and 5 bases at J, with 23 bases between. Germline-derived CDR1 and CDR2 are MNHNY and SVGAGI (reference sequence). The CDR3: CASTYVKTVKGETQYF. The CDR3, as DNA: TGTGCCAGCACCTACGTTAAGACAGTTAAGGGGGAGACCCAGTACTTC.

Note on this clone: The same CDR3 also results from other DNA sequences found in this sample. The chain carries TRBV19 and TRBJ1-1; D possibly corresponds to TRBD1 (5 bases). This CDR3 is built from 13 residues. The germline gives CDR1 LNHDA, CDR2 SQIVND (reference sequence). Trimming left V 4 bases short and J 3 bases short, with 9 bases between. Here the CDR3 DNA reads TGTGCCAGTAGTACCGCCAGGGACACTGAAGCTTTCTTT. This gives the protein CASSTARDTEAFF.